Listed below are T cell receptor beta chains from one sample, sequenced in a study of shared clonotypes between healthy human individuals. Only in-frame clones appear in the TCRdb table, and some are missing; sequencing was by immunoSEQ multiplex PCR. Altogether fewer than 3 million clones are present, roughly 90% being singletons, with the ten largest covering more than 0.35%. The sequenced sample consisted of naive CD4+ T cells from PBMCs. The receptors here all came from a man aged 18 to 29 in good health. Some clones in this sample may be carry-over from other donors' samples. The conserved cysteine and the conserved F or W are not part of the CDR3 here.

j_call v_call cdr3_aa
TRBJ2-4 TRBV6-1 ASRSGIAKNIQY
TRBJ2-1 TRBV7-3 ASSSTGGNEQF
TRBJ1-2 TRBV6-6 ASSSPDANYGYT
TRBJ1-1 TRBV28 ASSDPGVDTEAF
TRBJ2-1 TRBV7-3 ASSSLAGEQF
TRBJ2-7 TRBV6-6 ASSYSGRASSYEQY
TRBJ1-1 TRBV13 ASSPQLSGASEAF
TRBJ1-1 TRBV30 AWGQSNTEAF
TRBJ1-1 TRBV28 ASSGHGDEAF
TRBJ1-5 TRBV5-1 ASSPTVGNQPQH
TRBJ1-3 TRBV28 ASSPGTAQRGNTIY
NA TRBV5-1 ASSPRQAFGLSEQY
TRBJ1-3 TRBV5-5 ASSRGDYSGNTIY
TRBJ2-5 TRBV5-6 ASSLEGVLARETQY
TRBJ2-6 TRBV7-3 ASSSPIGQGASGANVLT
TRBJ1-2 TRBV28 ATDPLGGYT
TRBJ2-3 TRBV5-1 ASSLAVGEDTQY
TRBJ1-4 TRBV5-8 ASTGVTNEKLF
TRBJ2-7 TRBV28 ASSLFPGTGRYEQY
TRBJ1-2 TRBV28 ASSSPPGAPQSYGYT
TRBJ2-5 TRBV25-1 ASSAGTQAYQETQY
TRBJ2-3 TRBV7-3 ASSTVGSTQY
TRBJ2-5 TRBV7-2 ASSPVYRTSGGQETQY
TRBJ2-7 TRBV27 ASSLLHRVPTYEQY
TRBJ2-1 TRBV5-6 ASSLTGAAEQF
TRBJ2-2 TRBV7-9 ASSFLAGELF
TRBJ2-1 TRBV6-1 ASSERGQLEYNEQF
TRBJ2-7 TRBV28 ASSPFGLAGGSYEQY
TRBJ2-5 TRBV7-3 ASSLIGQKETQY
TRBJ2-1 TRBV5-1 ASSKFRQAVGDEQF
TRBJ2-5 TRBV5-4 ASSPGGLASQETQY
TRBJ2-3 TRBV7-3 ASSLAATDTQY
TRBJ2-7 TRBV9 ASSVRQGAYEQY
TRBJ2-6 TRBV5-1 ASSLDPDSGANVLT
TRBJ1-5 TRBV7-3 ASSLWPGEPQH
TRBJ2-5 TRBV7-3 ASSQTGSGETQY
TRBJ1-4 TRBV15 ATSSDRTGEKLF
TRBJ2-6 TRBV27 ASSLSTGTGANVLT
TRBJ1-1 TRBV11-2 ASSRGDTEAF
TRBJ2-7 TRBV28 ASSLLPGQGVHEQY
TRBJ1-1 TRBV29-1 SVEPRQGINTEAF
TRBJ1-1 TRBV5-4 ASSPWTGDTEAF
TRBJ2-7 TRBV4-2 ASSQVSPSGTYEQY
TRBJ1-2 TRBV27 ASSPRRRWGYT
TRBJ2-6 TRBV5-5 ASSPPFSGANVLT